These T cell receptor beta chains were read from a single sample in a study of response to subunit inactivated influenza vaccine. Via MiXCR, TCRdb re-called the RT-PCR reads, giving one row per CDR3 protein. The sample shows fewer than 200,000 distinct CDR3 sequences, nearly 9.5% of them seen only once. Source: non-naive T cells sorted from PBMCs, taken on the day of vaccination. The receptors were sampled from a man aged 50 or older who received an inactivated influenza vaccine. CDR3s include the opening cysteine and the closing phenylalanine or tryptophan. D genes are given only for firm matches.

TRBV20-1	TRBJ2-5	-	CSASPLARETQYF
TRBV20-1	TRBJ1-1	-	CSANQRSGGNTEAFF
TRBV10-3	TRBJ1-1	-	CAISKEPTVNTEAFF
TRBV2	TRBJ1-1	-	CASSGAMKGTEAFF
TRBV4-3	TRBJ1-4	-	CASSQEHATNEKLFF
TRBV30	TRBJ2-1	TRBD2	CAWSVRTSGRIEQFF
TRBV7-2	TRBJ2-6	-	CASSLGFSGANVLTF
TRBV13	TRBJ2-7	-	CASRKMGGTYEQYF
TRBV6-1	TRBJ2-5	TRBD1	CASQLGTAQETQYF
TRBV20-1	TRBJ2-5	TRBD2	CSAGGLAGQETQYF
TRBV20-1	TRBJ2-4	-	CSASRGNKNIQYF
TRBV20-1	TRBJ2-7	-	CSARGTYEQYF
TRBV7-2	TRBJ2-5	-	CASSLKGIGVTQYF
TRBV7-2	TRBJ1-3	-	CASSTQTVLGRNTIYF
TRBV5-1	TRBJ2-5	TRBD2	CASSRTRTSGGETQYF
TRBV30	TRBJ1-3	-	CAWREDRHSGNTIYF
TRBV11-2	TRBJ1-3	-	CASSAPRQRGNTIYF
TRBV6-1	TRBJ2-2	-	CASSKNRDWNTGELFF
TRBV6-1	TRBJ2-3	-	CASSVVRFSTDTQYF
TRBV3-1	TRBJ1-5	-	CARRWGQENQPQHF
TRBV2	TRBJ2-5	-	CASSDSGRTQYF
TRBV19	TRBJ1-5	-	CASSRQGPSVQPQHF
TRBV4-3	TRBJ2-5	TRBD2	CASSQFGLASETQYF
TRBV9	TRBJ1-2	TRBD1	CASSVGFLAQTGVDGYTF
TRBV5-1	TRBJ2-1	TRBD1	CASSQKIGQGDNEQFF
TRBV5-4	TRBJ2-3	TRBD2	CASSRGGLAETDTQYF
TRBV5-1	TRBJ2-7	TRBD1	CASSLGGGQDYEQYF
TRBV11-2	TRBJ2-5	TRBD2	CASSFRGLAGVGQETQYF
TRBV7-3	TRBJ2-3	TRBD2	CASSPTGGRTDTQYF
TRBV7-2	TRBJ2-3	TRBD2	CASSLQAGGRDTQYF
TRBV20-1	TRBJ1-4	TRBD1	CSASQDRRLEKLFF
TRBV20-1	TRBJ2-5	-	CSASWGGGSWGETQYF
TRBV7-9	TRBJ2-7	TRBD1	CASQTGTGFVEQYF
TRBV5-1	TRBJ2-1	-	CASSLGAGEGNEQFF
TRBV3-1	TRBJ2-7	-	CASSPYRGLDEQYF
TRBV28	TRBJ2-2	-	CASLRGTGELFF
TRBV27	TRBJ1-2	-	CASSSGTAGYTF
TRBV19	TRBJ2-3	TRBD2	CASSSQAGITDTQYF
TRBV4-3	TRBJ2-3	TRBD2	CASSQRTSGSLSDTQYF
TRBV20-1	TRBJ2-7	TRBD2	CSAREGGGSEQYF
TRBV18	TRBJ1-4	TRBD1	CASSPITAGQINEKLFF